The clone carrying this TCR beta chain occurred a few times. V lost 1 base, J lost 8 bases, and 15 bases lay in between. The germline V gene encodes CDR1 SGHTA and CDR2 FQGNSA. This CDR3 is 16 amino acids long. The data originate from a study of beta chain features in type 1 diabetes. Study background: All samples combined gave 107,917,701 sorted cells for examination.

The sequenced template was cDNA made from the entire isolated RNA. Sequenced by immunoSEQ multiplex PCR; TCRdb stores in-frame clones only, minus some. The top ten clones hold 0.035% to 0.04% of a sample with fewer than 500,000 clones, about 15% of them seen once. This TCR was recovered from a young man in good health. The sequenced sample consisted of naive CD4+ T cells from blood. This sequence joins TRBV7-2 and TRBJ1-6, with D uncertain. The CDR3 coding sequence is TGTGCCAGCAGCTTAGGGGCGGGTGATGTGGATTCACCCCTCCACTTT. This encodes CASSLGAGDVDSPLHF.